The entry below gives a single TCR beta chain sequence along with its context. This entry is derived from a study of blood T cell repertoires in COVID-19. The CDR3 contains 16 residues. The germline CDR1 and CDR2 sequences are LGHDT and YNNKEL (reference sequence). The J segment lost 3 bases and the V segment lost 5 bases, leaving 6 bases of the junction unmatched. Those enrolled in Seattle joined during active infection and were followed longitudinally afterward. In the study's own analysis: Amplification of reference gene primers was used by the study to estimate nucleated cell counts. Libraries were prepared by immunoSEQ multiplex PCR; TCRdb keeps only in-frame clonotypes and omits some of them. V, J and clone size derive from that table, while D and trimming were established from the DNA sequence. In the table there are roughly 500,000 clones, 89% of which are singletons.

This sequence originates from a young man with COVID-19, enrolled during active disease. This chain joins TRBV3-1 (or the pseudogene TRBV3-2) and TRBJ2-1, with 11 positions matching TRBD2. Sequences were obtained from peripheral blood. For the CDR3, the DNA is TGTGCCAGCAGCGCGCAACTAGCGGGGGACTACAATGAGCAGTTCTTC. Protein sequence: CASSAQLAGDYNEQFF.